The source of this T cell receptor (beta chain) is a study of cytomegalovirus exposure and HLA in healthy donors. Study outcomes and limitations: The authors enumerated under 200 TCR beta chains as linked to cytomegalovirus.

With 60 Vbeta and 13 Jbeta primers, the PCR was carried out. Using immunoSEQ multiplex PCR, the repertoire was profiled, and TCRdb retains in-frame clones only, with some absent. In the table there are about 120,000 clones, over 70% of which are singletons. With respect to this clone: Antigen specificity is unknown.

Whereas donors were nominally healthy upon sampling, unrecorded immune exposures were probable. CDR1 and CDR2 (germline): MNHEY, SMNVEV (reference sequence). The V gene lost 0 bases and the J gene lost 4 bases, with 12 bases spanning the gap. This CDR3 comprises 15 residues. Sequencing was performed on PBMCs. This receptor was identified in a woman aged 45-59 years in good health and CMV-seropositive. The genes are TRBV27 and TRBJ1-2, with D perhaps matching TRBD1 (6 bases). In DNA form, the CDR3 reads TGTGCCAGCAGTTTATCTCTGTTGGGGGCCTATGGCTACACCTTC. This encodes CASSLSLLGAYGYTF.